This T cell receptor beta chain was recovered during a study of shared clonotypes between healthy human individuals. Turning to the study itself: Researchers assigned three CD4 naive, three CD4 memory, two CD8 naive and one CD8 memory plate to each donor. The study's findings and limits: In general, naive subsets displayed greater estimated richness than memory subsets did.

The table came from immunoSEQ multiplex PCR; TCRdb's copy has only in-frame clones and leaves some out. The sample holds 2 million to 2.5 million clones, 90% to 95% seen once. About this clone: Its antigen is unknown. The sample has other DNA sequences that encode this CDR3 too.

Into CD45RA+ naive and CD45RA-negative memory subsets, the CD4+ cells were split. From germline, CDR1 is SGHNT and CDR2 YYREEE (reference sequence). Trimming took 4 bases from V and 7 from J; bases not matched to a gene: 8. The CDR3 extends over 15 amino acids. The receptor was derived from a man in his late teens or twenties in good health. Some clones in this sample may be carry-over from other donors' samples. The specimen was naive CD4+ T cells from PBMCs. As for subset: CD45RA+ positively selected. This sequence joins TRBV5-4 and TRBJ2-1, with TRBD2 identical over 10 bases. The DNA for the CDR3 is TGTGCCAGCAGCCCGCGACTAGCGGGTGGGAATGAGCAGTTCTTC. Translating gives CASSPRLAGGNEQFF. Based on the CDR3 plus reference TRBV5-4 and TRBJ2-1, the full variable domain is ETGVTQSPTHLIKTRGQQVTLRCSSQSGHNTVSWYQQALGQGPQFIFQYYREEENGRGNFPPRFSGLQFPNYSSELNVNALELDDSALYLCASSPRLAGGNEQFFGPGTRLTVL.